This entry is about one T cell receptor (beta chain). The data belong to a study of monozygotic twins with inflammatory bowel disease. The CDR3 has 16 amino acids. Germline CDR1 and CDR2: MNHEY and SMNVEV (reference sequence). TCRdb reprocessed the 5' RACE reads, with one entry per CDR3 protein and no DNA. Its listing shows some 440,000 distinct CDR3 sequences. Sequencing used blood. The chain is built from TRBV27 and TRBJ1-6; TCRdb's D call, TRBD1, is unchecked because there is no DNA. The sequence derives from a human donor with ulcerative colitis or Crohn's disease, or a healthy co-twin of an affected twin (not recorded which). The CDR3 here is CASSPRPELHNSPLHF.